Many counts were recorded for the clone carrying this TCR beta chain. The library targeted TCRbeta and was prepared with unique molecular identifiers. TCRdb re-analysed the PCR reads in MiXCR, keeping a single row per CDR3 protein. The data show approximately 210,000 distinct CDR3 sequences, less than 15% seen once. This entry is derived from a study of T-cell reconstitution after alpha-beta-depleted transplantation in children. The CDR3 loop spans 15 amino acids. Germline loops: CDR1 SGHRS, CDR2 YFSETQ. Trimming at V came to 0 bases and at J to 1 base, leaving 4 bases not matched to a gene. The TCR comes from a human donor who donated a stem cell graft to a child with acute lymphoblastic leukemia. V gene TRBV5-1 combines with J gene TRBJ2-7; 7 positions match TRBD1. The sample consisted of PBMCs from the stem cell graft donor, taken from the stem cell graft. The DNA for the CDR3 is TGCGCCAGCAGCTTGGAAGGGGGCATGTCCTACGAGCAGTACTTC. As protein: CASSLEGGMSYEQYF.